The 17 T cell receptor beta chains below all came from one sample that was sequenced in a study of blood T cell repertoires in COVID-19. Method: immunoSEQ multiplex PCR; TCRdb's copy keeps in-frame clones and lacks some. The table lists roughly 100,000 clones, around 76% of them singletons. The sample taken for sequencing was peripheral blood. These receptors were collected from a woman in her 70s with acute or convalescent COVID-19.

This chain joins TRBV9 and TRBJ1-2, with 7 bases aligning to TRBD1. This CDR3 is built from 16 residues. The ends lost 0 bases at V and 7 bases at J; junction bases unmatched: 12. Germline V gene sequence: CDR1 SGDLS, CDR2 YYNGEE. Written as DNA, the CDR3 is TGTGCCAGCAGCGTAGTAGGCAGGGGGGACGTTGGTGGCTACACCTTC. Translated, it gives CASSVVGRGDVGGYTF.

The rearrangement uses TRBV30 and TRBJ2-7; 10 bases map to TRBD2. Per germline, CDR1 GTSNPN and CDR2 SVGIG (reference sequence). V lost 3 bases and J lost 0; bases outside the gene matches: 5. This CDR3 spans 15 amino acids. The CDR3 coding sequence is TGTGCCTGGAGAGGACGACTAGCGGGCTCCTACGAGCAGTACTTC. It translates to CAWRGRLAGSYEQYF.

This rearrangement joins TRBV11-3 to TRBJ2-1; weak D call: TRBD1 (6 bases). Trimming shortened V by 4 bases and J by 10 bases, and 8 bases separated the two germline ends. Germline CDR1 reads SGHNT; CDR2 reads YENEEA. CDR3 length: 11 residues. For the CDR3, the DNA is TGTGCCAGCAGCTCCGGACAGGAGCAGTTCTTC. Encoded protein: CASSSGQEQFF. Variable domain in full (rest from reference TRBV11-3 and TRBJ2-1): EAGVVQSPRYKIIEKKQPVAFWCNPISGHNTLYWYLQNLGQGPELLIRYENEEAVDDSQLPKDRFSAERLKGVDSTLKIQPAELGDSAVYLCASSSGQEQFFGPGTRLTVL.

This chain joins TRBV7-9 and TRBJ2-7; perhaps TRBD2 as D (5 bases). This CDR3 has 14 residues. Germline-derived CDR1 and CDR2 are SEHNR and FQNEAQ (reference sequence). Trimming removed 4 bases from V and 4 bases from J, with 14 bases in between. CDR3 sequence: CASSSGSGRYEQYF. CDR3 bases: TGTGCCAGCAGCTCGGGGTCCGGACGGTACGAGCAGTACTTC.

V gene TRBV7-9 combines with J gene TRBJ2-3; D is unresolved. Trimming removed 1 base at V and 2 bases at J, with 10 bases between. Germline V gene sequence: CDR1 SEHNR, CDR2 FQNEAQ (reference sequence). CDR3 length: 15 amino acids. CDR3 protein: CASSLGGMATDTQYF. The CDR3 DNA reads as TGTGCCAGCAGCTTAGGCGGCATGGCCACAGATACGCAGTATTTT.

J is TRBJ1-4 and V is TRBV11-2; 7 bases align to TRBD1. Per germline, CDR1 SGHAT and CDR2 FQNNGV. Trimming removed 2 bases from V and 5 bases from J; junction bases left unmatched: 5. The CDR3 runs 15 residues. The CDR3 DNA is TGTGCCAGCAGCTTATCCGGCAGGGGGAATGAAAAACTGTTTTTT. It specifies CASSLSGRGNEKLFF.

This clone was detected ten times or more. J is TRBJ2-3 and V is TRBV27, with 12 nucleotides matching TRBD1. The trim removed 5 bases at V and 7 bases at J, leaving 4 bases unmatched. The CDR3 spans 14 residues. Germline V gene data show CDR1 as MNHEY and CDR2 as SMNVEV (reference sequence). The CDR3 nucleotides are TGTGCCAGCAGTAGGGACAGGGGGCCGAATACGCAGTATTTT. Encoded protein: CASSRDRGPNTQYF.

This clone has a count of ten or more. The CDR3 coding sequence is TGTGCCAGTAGTCTCGGGAACACCGGGGAGCTGTTTTTT. It is translated as CASSLGNTGELFF. The rearrangement links TRBV19 to TRBJ2-2; D uncertain. The CDR3 consists of 13 residues. Trimming pared 5 bases from V and 1 base from J, leaving 5 bases between. Germline values: CDR1 LNHDA, CDR2 SQIVND (reference sequence).

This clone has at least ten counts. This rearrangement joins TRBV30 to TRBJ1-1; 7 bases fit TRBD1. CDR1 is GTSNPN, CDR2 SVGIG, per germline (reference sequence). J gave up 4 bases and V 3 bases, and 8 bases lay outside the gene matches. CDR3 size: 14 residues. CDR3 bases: TGTGCCTGGAGGGCGACAGGGAGAGGCACTGAAGCTTTCTTT. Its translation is CAWRATGRGTEAFF.

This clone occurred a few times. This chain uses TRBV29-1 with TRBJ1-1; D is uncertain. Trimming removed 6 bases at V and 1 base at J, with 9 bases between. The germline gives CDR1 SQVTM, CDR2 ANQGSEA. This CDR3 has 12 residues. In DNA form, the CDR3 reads TGCAGCGTCCTTACATGGAACACTGAAGCTTTCTTT. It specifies CSVLTWNTEAFF.

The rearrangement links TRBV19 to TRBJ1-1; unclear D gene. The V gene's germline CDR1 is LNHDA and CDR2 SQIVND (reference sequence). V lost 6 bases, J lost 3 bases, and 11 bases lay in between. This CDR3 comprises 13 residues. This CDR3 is CASRTLIDTEAFF. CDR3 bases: TGTGCCAGTAGGACTTTGATAGACACTGAAGCTTTCTTT.

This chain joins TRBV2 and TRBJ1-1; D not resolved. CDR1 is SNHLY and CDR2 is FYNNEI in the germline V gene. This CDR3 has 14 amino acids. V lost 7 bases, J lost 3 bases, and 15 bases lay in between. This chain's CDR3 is CASNRRQVDTEAFF. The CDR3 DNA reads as TGTGCCAGCAATCGTAGGCAGGTCGACACTGAAGCTTTCTTT.

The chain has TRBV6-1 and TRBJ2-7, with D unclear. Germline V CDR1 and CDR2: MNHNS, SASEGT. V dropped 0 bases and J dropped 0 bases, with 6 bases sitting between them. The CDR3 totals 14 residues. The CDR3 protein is CASSEADNSYEQYF. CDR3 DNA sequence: TGTGCCAGCAGTGAAGCAGACAACTCCTACGAGCAGTACTTC.

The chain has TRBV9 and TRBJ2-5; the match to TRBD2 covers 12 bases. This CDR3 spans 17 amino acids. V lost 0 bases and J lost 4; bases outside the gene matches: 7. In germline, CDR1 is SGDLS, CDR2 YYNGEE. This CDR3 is CASSVGPSGGALETQYF. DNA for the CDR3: TGTGCCAGCAGCGTAGGTCCTAGCGGGGGGGCCTTAGAGACCCAGTACTTC. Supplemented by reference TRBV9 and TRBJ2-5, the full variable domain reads DSGVTQTPKHLITATGQRVTLRCSPRSGDLSVYWYQQSLDQGLQFLIQYYNGEERAKGNILERFSAQQFPDLHSELNLSSLELGDSALYFCASSVGPSGGALETQYFGPGTRLLVL.

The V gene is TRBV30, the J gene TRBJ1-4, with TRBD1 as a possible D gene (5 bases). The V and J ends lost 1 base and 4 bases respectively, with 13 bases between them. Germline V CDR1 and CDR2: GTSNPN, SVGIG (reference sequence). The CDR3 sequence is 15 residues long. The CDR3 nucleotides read TGTGCCTGGAGTGGGACCAGGGCCCGTAATGAAAAACTGTTTTTT. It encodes CAWSGTRARNEKLFF.

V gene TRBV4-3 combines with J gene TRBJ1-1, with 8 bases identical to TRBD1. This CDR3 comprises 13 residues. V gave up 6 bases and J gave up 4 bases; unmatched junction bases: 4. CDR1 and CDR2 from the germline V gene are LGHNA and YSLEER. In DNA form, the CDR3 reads TGCGCCAGCAGGCAAACAGGGGGCACTGAAGCTTTCTTT. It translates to CASRQTGGTEAFF.

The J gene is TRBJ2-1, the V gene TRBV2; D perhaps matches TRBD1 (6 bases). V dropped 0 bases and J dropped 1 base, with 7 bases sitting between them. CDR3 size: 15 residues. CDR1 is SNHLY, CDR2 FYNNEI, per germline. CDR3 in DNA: TGTGCCAGCAGTGAAGCGACAGGTTCCTACAATGAGCAGTTCTTC. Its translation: CASSEATGSYNEQFF.